This T cell receptor (beta chain) was recovered during a study of early T cells in non-severe SARS-CoV-2 infection. This CDR3 comprises 13 residues. CDR1 ENHRY and CDR2 SYGVKD come from the germline V gene. Trimming cost V 3 bases and J 10 bases, with 15 bases left between them. TCRdb reprocessed the 5' RACE reads via MiXCR and lists one record per CDR3 protein. The table records some 96,000 distinct CDR3 sequences, under 15% of them present only once. Material: whole blood. The chain links TRBV10-3 to TRBJ1-1; possibly TRBD1 for D (6 bases). The source is an adult who was a healthcare worker with PCR-confirmed SARS-CoV-2 infection or an uninfected control (not recorded which). The chain's CDR3 is CAISDPGEGRAFF. CDR3 DNA sequence: TGTGCCATCAGTGACCCAGGGGAGGGGCGAGCTTTCTTT.